A selection of T cell receptor beta chains follows, all from one sample in a study of neurological immune-mediated disorders. TCRdb ran MiXCR on the 5' RACE reads and lists one entry per CDR3 protein. The sample consists of tens of thousands of distinct CDR3 sequences, 8% to 10% of them appearing once. The sample was PBMCs. The receptors here all came from a woman aged 35 to 49 in good health. Both conserved end residues are part of each CDR3. D genes are given only for firm matches. Clone size, where shown, is once, few, many, or a class for clones that have expanded.

size	J	D	V	CDR3	DNA
many	TRBJ1-6	.	TRBV5-1	CASSTAREDSPLHF	TGCGCCAGCAGTACAGCCAGGGAGGATTCACCCCTCCACTTT
.	TRBJ2-7	TRBD2	TRBV27	CASTAWRGTSGASYEQYF	TGTGCCAGCACTGCGTGGCGCGGGACTAGCGGGGCCTCCTACGAGCAGTACTTC
many	TRBJ2-1	.	TRBV5-1	CASSELPGSYNEQFF	TGCGCCAGCAGCGAATTACCGGGCTCCTACAATGAGCAGTTCTTC
many	TRBJ1-2	TRBD1	TRBV5-1	CASSPEGQGARGYTF	TGCGCCAGCAGCCCGGAGGGGCAGGGGGCGCGTGGCTACACCTTC
many	TRBJ1-5	.	TRBV15	CATSRRGVVSNQPQHF	TGTGCCACCAGCAGGCGGGGAGTCGTTAGCAATCAGCCCCAGCATTTT
many	TRBJ1-5	TRBD1	TRBV29-1	CSTGESNQPQHF	TGCAGCACAGGGGAGAGCAATCAGCCCCAGCATTTT
many	TRBJ2-7	TRBD2	TRBV7-2	CASSLAASGRYEQYF	TGTGCCAGCAGCTTAGCGGCTAGCGGGAGGTACGAGCAGTACTTC
many	TRBJ2-1	.	TRBV5-1	CASSFGGATGSYNEQFF	TGCGCCAGCAGCTTTGGGGGAGCCACGGGGTCCTACAATGAGCAGTTCTTC
many	TRBJ2-2	.	TRBV24-1	CATSDPGYTGELFF	TGTGCCACCAGTGATCCAGGGTACACCGGGGAGCTGTTTTTT
many	TRBJ2-2	.	TRBV20-1	CSAREDLNTGELFF	TGCAGTGCTAGGGAGGACCTAAACACCGGGGAGCTGTTTTTT
many	TRBJ1-5	TRBD1	TRBV15	CATSSDRGNNNQPQHF	TGTGCCACCAGCAGTGACAGGGGGAATAACAATCAGCCCCAGCATTTT
many	TRBJ2-7	.	TRBV24-1	CATSDLEEQYF	TGTGCCACCAGTGATTTGGAGGAGCAGTACTTC
many	TRBJ1-1	.	TRBV7-8	CASRSESRENTEAFF	TGTGCCAGCAGGTCAGAGAGCCGGGAGAACACTGAAGCTTTCTTT
many	TRBJ1-2	.	TRBV10-3	CAISEGLVAFYGYTF	TGTGCCATCAGTGAGGGTTTAGTAGCTTTCTATGGCTACACCTTC
many	TRBJ2-5	.	TRBV12-5	CASVARAVETQYF	TGTGCTAGTGTCGCGAGAGCCGTGGAGACCCAGTACTTC
.	TRBJ2-7	.	TRBV7-8	CASSQGYSYEQYF	TGTGCCAGCAGCCAGGGCTACTCCTACGAGCAGTACTTC
many	TRBJ2-5	.	TRBV5-1	CASSSLGLEETQYF	TGCGCCAGCAGCTCGTTGGGGCTGGAAGAGACCCAGTACTTC
many	TRBJ1-2	TRBD1	TRBV4-3	CASSPKARGRGYGYTF	TGCGCCAGCAGCCCGAAAGCAAGGGGGCGAGGCTATGGCTACACCTTC
many	TRBJ2-3	.	TRBV20-1	CSARDRGKGTDTQYF	TGCAGTGCTAGAGACCGCGGGAAAGGGACAGATACGCAGTATTTT
many	TRBJ1-5	.	TRBV9	CASSGEAQPQHF	TGTGCCAGCAGCGGGGAGGCACAGCCCCAGCATTTT
many	TRBJ1-1	.	TRBV12-5	CASGAWNRVVNTEAFF	TGTGCTAGTGGTGCCTGGAATAGGGTCGTGAACACTGAAGCTTTCTTT
many	TRBJ2-2	.	TRBV5-1	CASRSGFGTGELFF	TGCGCCAGCAGGTCAGGGTTTGGCACCGGGGAGCTGTTTTTT
.	TRBJ2-5	.	TRBV25-1	CASYRGTQYF	TGTGCCAGCTATCGGGGGACCCAGTACTTC
many	TRBJ1-5	.	TRBV6-2/TRBV6-3	CASRGHRVNQPQHF	TGTGCCAGCAGGGGCCACAGGGTTAATCAGCCCCAGCATTTT
.	TRBJ2-7	TRBD1	TRBV2	CAGNNPGQGAYEQYF	TGTGCCGGCAACAACCCGGGACAGGGGGCCTACGAGCAGTACTTC
many	TRBJ1-1	.	TRBV12-3/TRBV12-4	CASSRDTNTEAFF	TGTGCCAGCAGCCGGGACACGAACACTGAAGCTTTCTTT
many	TRBJ2-7	.	TRBV7-2	CASSLRGSAVDEQYF	TGTGCCAGCAGCCTCAGGGGCAGCGCGGTGGACGAGCAGTACTTC
many	TRBJ2-1	TRBD2	TRBV20-1	CSASSGRAVRNEQFF	TGCAGTGCTAGTAGCGGGAGGGCCGTCCGCAATGAGCAGTTCTTC
many	TRBJ2-1	.	TRBV20-1	CSSRDKEGNEQFF	TGCAGCTCCAGGGACAAGGAAGGGAATGAGCAGTTCTTC
many	TRBJ2-2	TRBD1	TRBV6-6	CASTPGQGWTGELFF	TGTGCCAGCACACCGGGACAGGGTTGGACCGGGGAGCTGTTTTTT
many	TRBJ2-2	.	TRBV20-1	CSAPRGGELFF	TGCAGTGCTCCACGGGGCGGGGAGCTGTTTTTT
many	TRBJ1-1	.	TRBV5-1	CASSQDATNTEAFF	TGCGCCAGCAGCCAAGACGCTACGAACACTGAAGCTTTCTTT
once	TRBJ1-5	.	TRBV12-3/TRBV12-4	CASSSGLRRRQPQHF	TGTGCCAGCAGCTCGGGACTGAGAAGGCGACAGCCCCAGCATTTT
many	TRBJ2-1	.	TRBV27	CASSSAGNNEQFF	TGTGCCAGCAGCTCTGCAGGGAACAATGAGCAGTTCTTC
many	TRBJ2-5	.	TRBV10-3	CAIRGTGSPETQYF	TGTGCCATCAGGGGAACAGGTTCCCCAGAGACCCAGTACTTC
many	TRBJ1-1	TRBD1	TRBV6-5	CASSWGQFNTEAFF	TGTGCCAGCAGTTGGGGACAGTTTAACACTGAAGCTTTCTTT
many	TRBJ1-5	.	TRBV5-6	CASSLGIYSNQPQHF	TGTGCCAGCAGCTTGGGGATTTATAGCAATCAGCCCCAGCATTTT
many	TRBJ1-1	TRBD1	TRBV7-3	CASSPGGTGGTEAFF	TGTGCCAGCAGCCCAGGGGGGACAGGGGGCACTGAAGCTTTCTTT
many	TRBJ2-5	.	TRBV29-1	CSVGFVVPGETQYF	TGCAGCGTTGGATTTGTGGTCCCGGGGGAGACCCAGTACTTC
many	TRBJ1-1	.	TRBV5-1	CASSSDGATEAFF	TGCGCCAGCAGCTCTGATGGTGCAACTGAAGCTTTCTTT
medium-sized	TRBJ2-1	.	TRBV7-3	CASSPRQYNEQFF	TGTGCCAGCAGCCCCAGACAGTACAATGAGCAGTTCTTC
.	TRBJ1-2	.	TRBV3-1	CASNSLTEATYGYTF	TGTGCCAGCAACTCCTTGACCGAGGCGACTTATGGCTACACCTTC
once	TRBJ1-1	.	TRBV4-3	CASSQDRKGGTEAFF	TGCGCCAGCAGCCAAGATCGGAAGGGAGGCACTGAAGCTTTCTTT
many	TRBJ2-3	.	TRBV20-1	CSAPSGGTDTQYF	TGCAGTGCTCCCAGTGGGGGGACAGATACGCAGTATTTT
many	TRBJ2-1	TRBD2	TRBV7-2	CASSLLAGGRGNEQFF	TGTGCCAGCAGTCTATTAGCGGGGGGTCGGGGTAATGAGCAGTTCTTC
many	TRBJ2-3	TRBD2	TRBV4-3	CASSQDPPSSGGMDTQYF	TGCGCCAGCAGCCAAGATCCCCCTTCTAGCGGGGGGATGGATACGCAGTATTTT
many	TRBJ1-4	.	TRBV6-5	CASSYGQRVGEKLFF	TGTGCCAGCAGTTACGGACAGCGGGTTGGTGAAAAACTGTTTTTT
many	TRBJ2-5	TRBD1	TRBV27	CASSPGDRGLETQYF	TGTGCCAGCAGTCCAGGGGACAGGGGGCTTGAGACCCAGTACTTC
.	TRBJ2-1	TRBD2	TRBV27	CASGHWTSGRNEQFF	TGTGCCAGCGGACATTGGACTAGCGGGAGAAATGAGCAGTTCTTC